These T cell receptor beta chains were read from a single sample in a study of blood T cell repertoires in COVID-19. Here immunoSEQ multiplex PCR was the method, and the copy in TCRdb shows in-frame clones only, minus some. Of about 260,000 clones listed, 75% to 90% are singletons. Input material: PBMCs or T cells enriched from blood (not recorded which). The receptors come from a man aged 50 to 60 who had been exposed to COVID-19. The CDR3 runs from the conserved cysteine through the conserved F or W. A D gene is named only where the DNA matches it firmly. Clone size, where shown, is once, few, many, or a class for clones that have expanded.

d_call: -; clone_size: -; v_call: TRBV7-6; j_call: TRBJ2-2; cdr3_nt: TGTGCCAGCAGCCCTACGGTACAGGGCGGCACCGGGGAGCTGTTTTTT; cdr3_aa: CASSPTVQGGTGELFF
d_call: -; clone_size: -; v_call: TRBV15; j_call: TRBJ1-2; cdr3_nt: TGTGCCACCAGCAGAGATCGGGCAGGGTATGGCTACACCTTC; cdr3_aa: CATSRDRAGYGYTF
d_call: TRBD2; clone_size: -; v_call: TRBV28; j_call: TRBJ2-2; cdr3_nt: TGTGCCAGCAGAACTAGCGGGGGGGCCCTCACCGGGGAGCTGTTTTTT; cdr3_aa: CASRTSGGALTGELFF
d_call: -; clone_size: -; v_call: TRBV7-8; j_call: TRBJ2-7; cdr3_nt: TGTGCCAGCAGCTTAGGAGGTGGTATCTTCTACGAGCAGTACTTC; cdr3_aa: CASSLGGGIFYEQYF
d_call: -; clone_size: -; v_call: TRBV28; j_call: TRBJ1-5; cdr3_nt: TGTGCCAGCAGCCCAGTGAATAGCAATCAGCCCCAGCATTTT; cdr3_aa: CASSPVNSNQPQHF
d_call: -; clone_size: once; v_call: TRBV27; j_call: TRBJ1-5; cdr3_nt: TGTGCCAGCAGTTCCCTCTACAATCAGCCCCAGCATTTT; cdr3_aa: CASSSLYNQPQHF
d_call: TRBD1; clone_size: -; v_call: TRBV4-1; j_call: TRBJ1-6; cdr3_nt: TGCGCCAGCAGCCAAGCGGGACAGGGAACCTATAATTCACCCCTCCACTTT; cdr3_aa: CASSQAGQGTYNSPLHF
d_call: -; clone_size: once; v_call: TRBV3-1/TRBV3-2; j_call: TRBJ1-3; cdr3_nt: TGTGCCAGCAGCCAAGTGGTACAGGGACCCATATATTTT; cdr3_aa: CASSQVVQGPIYF
d_call: -; clone_size: -; v_call: TRBV27; j_call: TRBJ1-5; cdr3_nt: TGTGCCAGCAGTTTGCAACAGGGTAATCAGCCCCAGCATTTT; cdr3_aa: CASSLQQGNQPQHF
d_call: TRBD1; clone_size: -; v_call: TRBV4-1; j_call: TRBJ1-1; cdr3_nt: TGCGCCAGCAGCTTGACGGGACAGGGCTTGACTGAAGCTTTCTTT; cdr3_aa: CASSLTGQGLTEAFF
d_call: -; clone_size: -; v_call: TRBV7-8; j_call: TRBJ2-3; cdr3_nt: TGTGCCAGCAGCTTAAACACGCGCACAGATACGCAGTATTTT; cdr3_aa: CASSLNTRTDTQYF
d_call: TRBD2; clone_size: -; v_call: TRBV5-1; j_call: TRBJ2-3; cdr3_nt: TGCGCCAGCAGCCTAACTAGCGGGGTGAGGGATACGCAGTATTTT; cdr3_aa: CASSLTSGVRDTQYF
d_call: -; clone_size: -; v_call: TRBV5-1; j_call: TRBJ1-1; cdr3_nt: TGCGCCAGCATACGGGGTACTGAAGCTTTCTTT; cdr3_aa: CASIRGTEAFF
d_call: TRBD2; clone_size: -; v_call: TRBV12-5; j_call: TRBJ2-5; cdr3_nt: TGTGCTAGTGGTTCGGAACCGGGACTAGCGGGCGCGTACCAAGAGACCCAGTACTTC; cdr3_aa: CASGSEPGLAGAYQETQYF
d_call: -; clone_size: -; v_call: TRBV5-1; j_call: TRBJ2-7; cdr3_nt: TGCGCCAGCAGCTTGGAGGAGGGAACGACCTACGAGCAGTACTTC; cdr3_aa: CASSLEEGTTYEQYF
d_call: TRBD1; clone_size: -; v_call: TRBV7-3; j_call: TRBJ2-1; cdr3_nt: TGTGCCAGCAGCTACAGGGGGCTCTCCTACAATGAGCAGTTCTTC; cdr3_aa: CASSYRGLSYNEQFF
d_call: TRBD1; clone_size: -; v_call: TRBV29-1; j_call: TRBJ2-7; cdr3_nt: TGCAGCGTTATTGACAGGGACACCTACGAGCAGTACTTC; cdr3_aa: CSVIDRDTYEQYF
d_call: TRBD1; clone_size: -; v_call: TRBV18; j_call: TRBJ1-4; cdr3_nt: TGTGCCAGCTCACGACCGGGACAGGGTGAAAAACTGTTTTTT; cdr3_aa: CASSRPGQGEKLFF
d_call: -; clone_size: -; v_call: TRBV18; j_call: TRBJ2-2; cdr3_nt: TGTGCCAGCTCAGTACAGATGAATACGAACACCGGGGAGCTGTTTTTT; cdr3_aa: CASSVQMNTNTGELFF
d_call: -; clone_size: -; v_call: TRBV5-1; j_call: TRBJ1-6; cdr3_nt: TGCGCCAGCAGCTACCAGGGAATTAATTCACCCCTCCACTTT; cdr3_aa: CASSYQGINSPLHF